This TCR beta chain was documented in a study of follicular helper T cells after annual influenza vaccination. Study background: Blood was drawn on days 0, 7 and 28 after vaccination. Study findings and constraints: Change in circulating plasmablasts correlated with ICOS+CD38+ cTfh clonality change. Day 7 ICOS+CD38+ clones were most often found later in ICOS-CD38- cTfh cells.

As for this clone: Its specificity is unknown.

Libraries were prepared by immunoSEQ multiplex PCR; TCRdb keeps only in-frame clonotypes and omits some of them. The sample lists 10,000 to 15,000 clones; under 80% were seen once. The CDR3 extends over 14 amino acids. From germline, CDR1 is SQVTM and CDR2 ANQGSEA. With 7 bases clipped from V and 5 bases from J, the junction kept 10 bases outside the gene matches. Time point noted: 2014-2015 season, pre-vaccination. Donors were community-dwelling with no influenza vaccine in the prior 6 months. The chain recombines TRBV29-1 with TRBJ2-3, with 9 bases aligning to TRBD1. Specimen: CXCR5- memory CD4+ T cells sorted from blood, collected on the day of influenza vaccination. This sequence originates from an adult who received the influenza vaccine. CDR3 bases: TGCAGCGAGTCGAGGACAGGGGAGGAAGATACGCAGTATTTT. This gives the protein CSESRTGEEDTQYF.